Sequencing of this T cell receptor (beta chain) was carried out in a study of blood T cell repertoires in COVID-19. The sample holds one count of this clone. The junction had 10 bases not matched to a gene; V was cut back by 4 bases and J by 4 bases. The CDR3 totals 16 residues. Germline V CDR1 and CDR2: SGDLS, YYNGEE. Only in-frame clones appear in the TCRdb table, and some are missing; sequencing was by immunoSEQ multiplex PCR. This sample has 300,000 to 450,000 clones, with more than 65% found just once. The TCR was taken from a human donor with acute or convalescent COVID-19. The donor label of this sample is uncertain. V is TRBV9 and J is TRBJ1-2; TRBD1 matches 10 bases. Sequencing was performed on peripheral blood. The CDR3 sequence: CASSRAAGQGIYGYTF. The CDR3 DNA follows: TGTGCCAGCAGCCGCGCAGCGGGACAGGGGATCTATGGCTACACCTTC.